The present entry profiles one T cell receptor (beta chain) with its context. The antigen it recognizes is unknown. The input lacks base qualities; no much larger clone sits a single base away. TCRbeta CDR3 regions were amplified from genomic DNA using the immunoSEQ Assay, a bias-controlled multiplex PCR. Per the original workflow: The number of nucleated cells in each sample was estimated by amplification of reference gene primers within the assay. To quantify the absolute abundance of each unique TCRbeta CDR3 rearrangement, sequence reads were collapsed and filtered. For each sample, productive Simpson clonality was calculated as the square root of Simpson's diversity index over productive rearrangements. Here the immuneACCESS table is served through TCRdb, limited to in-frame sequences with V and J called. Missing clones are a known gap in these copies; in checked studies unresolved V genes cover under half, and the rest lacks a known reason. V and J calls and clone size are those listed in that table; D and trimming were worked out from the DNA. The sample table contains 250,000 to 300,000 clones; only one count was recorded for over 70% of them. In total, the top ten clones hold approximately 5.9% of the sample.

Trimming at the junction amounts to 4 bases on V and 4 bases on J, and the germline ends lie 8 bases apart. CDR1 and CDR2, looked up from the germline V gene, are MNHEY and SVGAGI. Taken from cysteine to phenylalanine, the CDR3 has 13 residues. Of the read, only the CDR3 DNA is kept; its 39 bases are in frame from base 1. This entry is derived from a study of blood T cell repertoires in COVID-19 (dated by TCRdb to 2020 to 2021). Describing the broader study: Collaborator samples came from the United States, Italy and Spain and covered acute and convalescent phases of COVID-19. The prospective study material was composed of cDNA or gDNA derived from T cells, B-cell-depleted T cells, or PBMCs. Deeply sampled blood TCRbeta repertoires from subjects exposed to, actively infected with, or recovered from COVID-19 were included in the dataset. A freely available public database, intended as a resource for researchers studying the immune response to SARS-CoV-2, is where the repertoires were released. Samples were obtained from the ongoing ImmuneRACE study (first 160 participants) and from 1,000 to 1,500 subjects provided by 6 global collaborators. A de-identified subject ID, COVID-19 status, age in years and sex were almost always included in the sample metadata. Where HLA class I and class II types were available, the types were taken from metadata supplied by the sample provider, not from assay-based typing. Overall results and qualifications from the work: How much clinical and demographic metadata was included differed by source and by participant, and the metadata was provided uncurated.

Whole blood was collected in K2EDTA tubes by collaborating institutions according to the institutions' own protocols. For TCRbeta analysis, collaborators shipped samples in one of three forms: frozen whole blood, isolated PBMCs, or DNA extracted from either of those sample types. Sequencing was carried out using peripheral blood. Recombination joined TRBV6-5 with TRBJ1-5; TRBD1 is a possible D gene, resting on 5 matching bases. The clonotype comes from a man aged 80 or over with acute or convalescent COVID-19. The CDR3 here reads CASSSRTNQPQHF. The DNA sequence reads TGTGCCAGCAGTTCCAGGACAAATCAGCCCCAGCATTTT.